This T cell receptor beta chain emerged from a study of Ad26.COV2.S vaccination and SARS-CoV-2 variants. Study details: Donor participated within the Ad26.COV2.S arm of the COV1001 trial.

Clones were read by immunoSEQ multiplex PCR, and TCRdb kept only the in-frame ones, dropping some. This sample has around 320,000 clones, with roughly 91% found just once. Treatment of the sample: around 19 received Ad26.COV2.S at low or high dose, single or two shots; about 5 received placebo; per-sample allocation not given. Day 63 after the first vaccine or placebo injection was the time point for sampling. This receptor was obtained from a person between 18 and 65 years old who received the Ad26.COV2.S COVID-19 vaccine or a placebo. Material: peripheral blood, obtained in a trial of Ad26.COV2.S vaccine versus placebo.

CDR3 in amino acids: CASSQDFQGVVGNTIYF. CDR3 DNA: TGCGCCAGCAGCCAAGATTTCCAGGGGGTTGTTGGAAACACCATATATTTT. This chain joins TRBV4-1 and TRBJ1-3, with TRBD1 matching over 7 bases. The trim removed 0 bases at V and 3 bases at J, leaving 8 bases unmatched. This CDR3 is built from 17 residues. Germline V gene data show CDR1 as MGHRA and CDR2 as YSYEKL.